The 27 T cell receptor beta chains below all came from one sample that was sequenced in a study of CD8+CD57+ T cells in acquired aplastic anemia. Patients included in sequencing had previously demonstrated CD8+CD57+ cell expansion by flow cytometry. The TCR beta profiling, which covered VDJ combination and CDR3 sequence, was carried out using genomic DNA as the template. TCRdb used MiXCR to reprocess the reads, holding one entry per CDR3 protein. The repertoire includes about 160,000 distinct CDR3 sequences, 40% to 55% of them detected once, and under 3.5% sits in the top ten. Sequencing input: sorted CD4+, CD8+, or CD8+CD57+ T cells (not recorded which) from PBMCs. All receptors derive from a human donor with aplastic anemia.

A few counts support this clonotype. The chain recombines TRBV7-8 with TRBJ2-7, with a tentative D call TRBD2 (5 bases). The V end lost 6 bases, the J end lost 0 bases, and 12 bases lay between the germline ends. From germline, CDR1 is SGHVS and CDR2 FQNEAQ. This CDR3 has 14 amino acids. As DNA, the CDR3 is TGTGCCAGCAGTTCCCTAGGGAGCTCCTACGAGCAGTACTTC. Translation: CASSSLGSSYEQYF. Combining the CDR3 with reference TRBV7-8 and TRBJ2-7 gives the whole variable domain GAGVSQSPRYKVAKRGQDVALRCDPISGHVSLFWYQQALGQGPEFLTYFQNEAQLDKSGLPSDRFFAERPEGSVSTLKIQRTQQEDSAVYLCASSSLGSSYEQYFGPGTRLTVT.

In this sample, this clonotype turned up many times. The chain couples TRBV27 to TRBJ1-2; the D gene is possibly TRBD1 (5 bases). Trimming stripped 6 bases from V and 2 bases from J, with 13 bases between. CDR3 length equals 14 residues. From germline, CDR1 is MNHEY and CDR2 SMNVEV (reference sequence). The CDR3 protein is CASRDVGRNYGYTF. The CDR3 DNA reads as TGTGCCAGCAGGGACGTGGGACGGAACTATGGCTACACCTTC.

Points on this clonotype: Since a much larger clone is just one base distant, this may be a read error. V usage is TRBV5-1 and J usage is TRBJ2-5, with 13 nucleotides matching TRBD2. Germline values: CDR1 SGHRS, CDR2 YFSETQ. The CDR3 totals 17 residues. DNA of the CDR3: TGCGCCAGCGGCTTCATGACGACTAGCGGGGGGCAAGAGACCCAGTACTTC. It codes for CASGFMTTSGGQETQYF.

In this sample, this clonotype turned up a few times. The rearrangement links TRBV3-1 to TRBJ1-4, with 11 bases fitting TRBD1. Losses at the gene ends were 4 bases for V and 3 bases for J; bases not matched to a gene: 7. This CDR3 has 17 residues. Germline V gives CDR1 LGHDT, CDR2 YNNKEL (reference sequence). CDR3 region: CASSPGQGGRSNEKLFF. CDR3 DNA sequence: TGTGCCAGCAGCCCGGGACAGGGGGGTAGATCTAATGAAAAACTGTTTTTT.

To note about this clonotype: A read error may produce the germline difference seen at one junction end. The rearrangement links TRBV10-3 to TRBJ2-7; a possible D gene is TRBD2 (5 bases). There are 11 residues in the CDR3. Germline lookup yields CDR1 ENHRY and CDR2 SYGVKD. CDR3 sequence reads: CASSEGRTSKF. CDR3 nucleotides: TGTGCCAGCAGCGAAGGGAGAACCTCGAAGTTC.

This clonotype was recorded many times. The chain recombines TRBV20-1 with TRBJ2-3; 14 bases match TRBD2. The germline V gene encodes CDR1 DFQATT and CDR2 SNEGSKA (reference sequence). With V trimmed by 3 bases and J by 1 base, 6 bases remained unmatched. The CDR3 length is 17 residues. CDR3 amino acids: CSASATSGRAGTDTQYF. The CDR3 DNA follows: TGCAGTGCTAGTGCGACTAGCGGGAGGGCTGGCACAGATACGCAGTATTTT.

The chain employs TRBV6-5 and TRBJ2-7; no firm D call. Germline V gives CDR1 MNHEY, CDR2 SVGAGI. CDR3 size: 8 residues. The CDR3, as DNA: TGTGCCAGCAGTTACTCGAGCGTC. Its protein product is CASSYSSV.

In its sample, this clonotype was seen many times. The rearrangement links TRBV5-1 to TRBJ2-3, with 8 bases matching TRBD1. V dropped 3 bases and J dropped 4; count of bases not matched to a gene: 7. CDR1 is SGHRS and CDR2 is YFSETQ in the germline V gene. The CDR3 length is 15 residues. For the CDR3, the DNA is TGCGCCAGCAGCTACCAGGGGGCAATTGCAGATACGCAGTATTTT. The encoded protein is CASSYQGAIADTQYF.

Comments on this clonotype: As the CDR3 is not closed by the conserved phenylalanine or tryptophan, this likely results from a read error. The V call is TRBV27, the J call TRBJ1-5; 9 bases line up with TRBD1. This CDR3 region has 15 residues. Per germline, CDR1 MNHEY and CDR2 SMNVEV (reference sequence). The V segment lost 0 bases and the J segment 6 bases; nucleotides outside the gene matches: 3. Here the CDR3 reads CASSLSTGGSQPQHS. DNA for the CDR3: TGTGCCAGCAGTTTATCGACAGGGGGAAGTCAGCCCCAGCATTCT.

A few counts support this clonotype. A clone one base away is much larger, so this may be a read error. DNA for the CDR3: TGTGCCAGCAGTGAATCGTGGACAGGGGACCCGGATGAAAAACTGTTTTTT. Translated, it gives CASSESWTGDPDEKLFF. The genes are TRBV2 and TRBJ1-4, with 9 bases fitting TRBD1. This CDR3 has 17 residues. The V gene's germline CDR1 is SNHLY and CDR2 FYNNEI. V shed 2 bases, J shed 6 bases, and the junction held 10 bases outside the gene matches.

This clonotype has only a few counts. The CDR3 reads CATSRAGSNSPLHF. Here the CDR3 DNA reads TGTGCCACCAGCAGAGCCGGGAGTAATTCACCCCTCCACTTT. The V gene is TRBV15, the J gene TRBJ1-6; D unresolved. Per the germline V gene, CDR1 is LNHNV and CDR2 is YYDKDF (reference sequence). Trimming left V 1 base short and J 6 bases short, with 7 bases between. This CDR3 has 14 residues.

This rearrangement joins TRBV7-2 to TRBJ2-5; 7 nucleotides line up with TRBD2. V shed 4 bases and J 1 base; nucleotides not matched to a gene: 6. The germline V gene encodes CDR1 SGHTA and CDR2 FQGNSA. CDR3 length: 15 amino acids. The CDR3, as DNA: TGTGCCAGCAGCTCAAACCTAGCGGCCCAAGAGACCCAGTACTTC. Encoded protein: CASSSNLAAQETQYF.

CDR3 loop: CSASSDRAYEQYF. In DNA, the CDR3 is TGCAGTGCTAGTTCCGACAGGGCCTACGAGCAGTACTTC. The chain recombines TRBV29-1 with TRBJ2-7, with TRBD1 identical over 7 bases. Per the germline V gene, CDR1 is SQVTM and CDR2 is ANQGSEA. This CDR3 contains 13 residues.

On this clonotype itself: A read error is possible here, since a much larger clone lies one base away. This chain links TRBV19 with TRBJ1-1, with D perhaps matching TRBD1 (5 bases). CDR3 length: 16 amino acids. The V end lost 7 bases, the J end lost 2 bases, and 20 bases lay between the germline ends. Germline CDR1 LNHDA, CDR2 SQIVND (reference sequence). The CDR3, as DNA: TGTGCCAGTACCGCCGGGGCAGGAGGTTTTAACACTGAAGCTTTCTTT. The encoded protein is CASTAGAGGFNTEAFF. Together with reference TRBV19 and TRBJ1-1, the CDR3 gives the full variable domain: DGGITQSPKYLFRKEGQNVTLSCEQNLNHDAMYWYRQDPGQGLRLIYYSQIVNDFQKGDIAEGYSVSREKKESFPLTVTSAQKNPTAFYLCASTAGAGGFNTEAFFGQGTRLTVV.

A remark on this clonotype: This likely comes from a read error, as the CDR3 has no conserved phenylalanine or tryptophan at its end. CDR3 coding DNA: TGTGCCAGCAGCTTAGATGGGGGATTCACAGGTACGCAGTATCTT. Protein sequence: CASSLDGGFTGTQYL. The rearrangement links TRBV11-1 to TRBJ2-3; either TRBD1 or TRBD2 may fit D (5 bases each). Germline V gene data show CDR1 as SGHAT and CDR2 as FQDESV (reference sequence). The length of the CDR3 is 15 residues.

This rearrangement joins TRBV10-3 to TRBJ2-3, with 10 nucleotides matching TRBD2. V lost 4 bases and J lost 2; bases outside the gene matches: 3. The CDR3 is made up of 15 amino acids. From germline, CDR1 is ENHRY and CDR2 SYGVKD. CDR3 loop: CAISGLAGDTDTQYF. CDR3 bases: TGTGCCATCAGTGGGCTAGCGGGGGACACAGATACGCAGTATTTT.

This clonotype came up many times. The chain links TRBV7-2 to TRBJ2-3; tentatively, D is TRBD2 (6 bases). Germline CDR1 reads SGHTA; CDR2 reads FQGNSA. V was cut by 0 bases and J by 0 bases, with 10 bases left in between. The CDR3 has 16 amino acids. The CDR3: CASSLAGGASTDTQYF. CDR3 in DNA: TGTGCCAGCAGCTTAGCGGGGGGTGCTAGCACAGATACGCAGTATTTT.

This clonotype was seen ten or more times. The V call is TRBV10-3, the J call TRBJ1-2, with a weak D call TRBD1 (5 bases). CDR1 and CDR2 from the germline V gene are ENHRY and SYGVKD. The CDR3 loop spans 14 amino acids. With 6 bases removed from V and 7 bases from J, the gap between germline ends came to 18 bases. This CDR3 reads CAIRGVGSGPGYTF. CDR3 nucleotide sequence: TGTGCCATCAGGGGGGTTGGGTCTGGGCCTGGCTACACCTTC.

With regard to this clonotype: A single base separates this from a much larger clone, so it may be a read error. Without the conserved terminal phenylalanine or tryptophan, this CDR3 likely stems from a read error. The genes are TRBV5-1 and TRBJ2-1; 11 nucleotides align to TRBD2. This CDR3 is 15 amino acids long. The germline CDR1 and CDR2 sequences are SGHRS and YFSETQ. With 5 bases clipped from V and 7 bases from J, the junction kept 8 bases outside the gene matches. The CDR3 reads CASRPRTSGQNEQFL. CDR3 sequence (DNA): TGCGCCAGCAGACCCAGGACTAGCGGGCAAAATGAGCAGTTCCTC.

This clonotype was counted at least ten times. V is TRBV25-1 and J is TRBJ1-3, with D maybe TRBD1 (5 bases). Trimming cost V 3 bases and J 8 bases, with 20 bases left between them. CDR3 length equals 16 residues. The germline CDR1 and CDR2 sequences are MGHDK and SYGVNS. The chain's CDR3 is CASSDPGTDPADTIYF. The CDR3 bases are TGTGCCAGCAGTGACCCCGGGACCGACCCGGCGGACACCATATATTTT.

This clonotype appeared a few times. Since a much larger clone is just one base distant, this may be a read error. The V call is TRBV3-1, the J call TRBJ2-7; D assignment may be TRBD1 or TRBD2 (6 bases each). V lost 4 bases and J lost 9, with 13 bases in between. This CDR3 is built from 12 residues. Germline CDR1 is LGHDT and CDR2 is YNNKEL (reference sequence). The CDR3: CASSPLGGVQYF. The CDR3 nucleotides are TGTGCCAGCAGCCCTCTCGGGGGCGTGCAGTACTTC.

The rearrangement joins TRBV5-1 to TRBJ1-2; D unresolved. Germline CDR1 reads SGHRS; CDR2 reads YFSETQ. The CDR3 is made up of 13 amino acids. The V end lost 0 bases, the J end lost 8 bases, and 11 bases lay between the germline ends. This chain's CDR3 is CASSLDGIVGYTF. CDR3 coding DNA: TGCGCCAGCAGCTTGGACGGCATTGTGGGCTACACCTTC. The whole variable domain, filled in from reference TRBV5-1 and TRBJ1-2, reads KAGVTQTPRYLIKTRGQQVTLSCSPISGHRSVSWYQQTPGQGLQFLFEYFSETQRNKGNFPGRFSGRQFSNSRSEMNVSTLELGDSALYLCASSLDGIVGYTFGSGTRLTVV.

This clonotype was picked up many times. J is TRBJ2-5 and V is TRBV7-3, with 9 bases aligning to TRBD2. The J segment lost 4 bases and the V segment lost 6 bases, leaving 9 bases of the junction unmatched. Germline V lookup: CDR1 SGHTA, CDR2 FQGTGA. The CDR3 has 15 residues. CDR3 sequence reads: CASSSSGTWGETQYF. CDR3 DNA sequence: TGTGCCAGCAGTTCTAGCGGGACTTGGGGAGAGACCCAGTACTTC.

This clonotype turned up a few times. This chain links TRBV2 with TRBJ2-2, with D possibly TRBD1 on 5 matching bases. V shed 2 bases and J shed 4 bases, with 14 bases lying between them. Germline V gives CDR1 SNHLY, CDR2 FYNNEI. This CDR3 region has 16 residues. The CDR3 loop reads CASSEQGAHGTGELFF. DNA for the CDR3: TGTGCCAGCAGTGAACAAGGGGCGCACGGCACCGGGGAGCTGTTTTTT.

The V gene is TRBV7-9, the J gene TRBJ2-2; no reliable D call. The CDR3 covers 13 residues. The germline CDR1 and CDR2 sequences are SEHNR and FQNEAQ (reference sequence). The ends were cut back, 0 bases at V and 7 bases at J, with 6 bases in the middle. As DNA, the CDR3 is TGTGCCAGCAGCTTAGCAGGGAACGGGGAGCTGTTTTTT. Translated, it gives CASSLAGNGELFF.

CDR3 region: CASSDRPNYGYTF. CDR3 coding DNA: TGTGCCAGTTCAGACAGGCCCAACTATGGCTACACCTTC. The V call is TRBV19, the J call TRBJ1-2; D perhaps matches TRBD1 (6 bases). The germline gives CDR1 LNHDA, CDR2 SQIVND (reference sequence). The CDR3 extends over 13 amino acids. Between the trimmed V and J ends, which lost 8 bases and 2 bases, there was a span of 12 bases.

This clonotype was seen at least ten times. The chain combines TRBV7-2 with TRBJ2-3; TRBD2 aligns across 8 bases. Unmatched junction bases numbered 10, after V lost 5 bases and J lost 0 bases. In germline, CDR1 is SGHTA, CDR2 FQGNSA. The CDR3 extends over 17 amino acids. The CDR3 bases are TGTGCCAGCAGCCGTCTAGCGGGTACCCTTAGCACAGATACGCAGTATTTT. Encoded protein: CASSRLAGTLSTDTQYF.